The clone carrying this TCR beta chain came up a few times. What it binds is not known. CDR1 is KGHDR and CDR2 is SFDVKD in the germline V gene. Germline trimming cut 9 bases from V and 9 bases from J; bases unmatched to any gene: 10. CDR3 length: 13 residues. The source of the sample is a study of CD8 T cells in ankylosing spondylitis. Findings of the study overall: A TCR beta motif made of several highly homologous variants seemed typical of ankylosing spondylitis blood. Peripheral blood samples showed relatively rare disease-linked clones, and these clones were CD8+. Some of these motif variants have turned up before, in reports on reactive arthritis synovial fluid and blood. From matched ankylosing spondylitis synovial fluid, disease-linked clones were reportedly recovered at significantly enriched levels.

MiXCR, run by TCRdb on the 5' RACE reads, gives a single entry per CDR3 protein. The repertoire includes about 210,000 distinct CDR3 sequences, around 8% of them detected once, and around 4.9% sits in the top ten. The clonotype comes from a female donor with ankylosing spondylitis or in good health (not recorded which). Sequencing was carried out using blood, either unsorted or a sorted T cell fraction (not recorded which). This chain joins TRBV24-1 and TRBJ2-1, with TRBD1 matching 7 bases. The CDR3: CATSHRGLSEQFF. As DNA, the CDR3 is TGTGCCACCTCCCACAGGGGCCTGTCTGAGCAGTTCTTC.